Described below is a single TCR beta chain sequence and its context. Its cognate antigen is unknown. The data are from a study of T cells expressing NK-cell markers. Scientists made TCR beta cDNA using 5'RACE template switching with UMIs. TCRdb re-analyzed the 5' RACE reads; it lists each CDR3 protein once, without DNA. Its clone listing holds approximately 150,000 distinct CDR3 sequences. Study findings and constraints: Roughly six donors showed dominant NKG2C+ clonotypes comprising roughly 1.0-7.0% of their CD8+ T cells.

This CDR3 is 16 amino acids long. Germline lookup yields CDR1 LNHNV and CDR2 YYDKDF (reference sequence). Sequenced input: blood T cells: a sorted CD56 or NKG2C T cell subset, CD4+ or CD8+ T cells, or bulk PBMC T cells (not recorded which). This clonotype originated in a man aged 18 to 29 in good health. The chain employs TRBV15 and TRBJ2-2; TCRdb designates TRBD1, a call that cannot be tested without DNA. The CDR3 loop is CATSRDGTPGTGELFF.